This T cell receptor beta chain was sequenced for a study of blood T cell repertoires in COVID-19. At the level of the study: Sample material is recorded as cDNA or gDNA derived from T cells, B-cell-depleted T cells, or PBMCs.

Assay used: immunoSEQ multiplex PCR; TCRdb lists only in-frame clones, some missing. Altogether under 150,000 clones are present, over 60% being singletons, with the ten largest covering 3.5% to 5.5%. Per germline, CDR1 LNHDA and CDR2 SQIVND (reference sequence). This CDR3 spans 15 amino acids. V shed 6 bases, J shed 8 bases, and the junction held 10 bases outside the gene matches. This receptor was identified in a woman over 75 with active or convalescent COVID-19. Sequencing was carried out using peripheral blood. The chain carries TRBV19 and TRBJ1-4; 9 positions agree with TRBD1. In DNA form, the CDR3 reads TGTGCCAGTAGCAAAACCGGGACAGGGAGCGAAAAACTGTTTTTT. It specifies CASSKTGTGSEKLFF.